This T cell receptor beta chain was found in a study of blood T cell repertoires in COVID-19. Study information: Some COVID-19 samples were acute and others convalescent; all came from the United States, Italy and Spain. T cells, B-cell-depleted T cells, or PBMCs supplied cDNA or gDNA.

In the study's own analysis: Estimation of nucleated cell counts relied on the amplification of reference gene primers. The assay was immunoSEQ multiplex PCR, and TCRdb's table has in-frame clones only and misses some. V, J and clone size were drawn from that table, and D and trimming were deduced from the DNA. Here the sample spans roughly 110,000 clones, 84% being singletons. Germline V gene sequence: CDR1 SNHLY, CDR2 FYNNEI. The CDR3 totals 14 residues. V was clipped by 5 bases and J by 5 bases, with 16 bases between them. The sequence was collected from a woman aged 40 to 49 with acute or convalescent COVID-19. Material for sequencing was peripheral blood. The rearrangement uses TRBV2 and TRBJ2-7; D remains unclear. CDR3 loop: CASSPIFDRDEQYF. The CDR3 region has the DNA TGTGCCAGCAGTCCCATTTTCGACCGGGACGAGCAGTACTTC.